This TCR beta chain was recovered during a study of human T cells and chemical hapten exposure. Study-level information: Epicutaneous patch tests delivered 0.01% DPC to the upper back, with evaluation at 6 days.

CDR3 length: 14 residues. Germline loops: CDR1 SNHLY, CDR2 FYNNEI. The V and J ends lost 6 bases and 3 bases, in that order; junction bases with no gene match: 6. TCRdb re-derived calls from the RACE reads in MiXCR, one entry per CDR3 protein. The data hold roughly 51,000 distinct CDR3 sequences, with approximately 10% observed a single time. The time point is: pre-sensitization, week 0. Treatment noted: therapeutic diphenylcyclopropenone sensitization with weekly scalp DPC. The table lists this clonotype with many counts. The chain uses TRBV2 and TRBJ2-3; 7 nucleotides match TRBD1. This clonotype was sampled from a man in his forties with alopecia areata. Some clones in this sample may be carry-over from other donors' samples. The input for sequencing was whole blood, taken in connection with sensitization to the hapten diphenylcyclopropenone (DPC). CDR3 protein: CASSRDSSTDTQYF. CDR3 nucleotide sequence: TGTGCCAGCAGCCGGGACAGCTCAACAGATACGCAGTATTTT.